This T cell receptor (beta chain) is from a study of blood T cell repertoires in COVID-19. Study summary: There were acute and convalescent COVID-19 samples, and they came from the United States, Italy and Spain. Sources were T cells, B-cell-depleted T cells, or PBMCs; the material itself was cDNA or gDNA.

How the authors handled the data: For nucleated cells, counts were estimated from reference gene primer amplification. The assay was immunoSEQ multiplex PCR, and TCRdb's table has in-frame clones only and misses some. Clone size and the V and J calls come from that table; the DNA yielded D and trimming. The sample has approximately 230,000 clones; approximately 83% are singletons. Germline V gene data show CDR1 as SGHRS and CDR2 as YFSETQ. V lost 1 base and J lost 1, with 11 bases in between. The CDR3 totals 15 residues. The material sequenced was peripheral blood. This TCR came from a man at least 80 years old with acute or convalescent COVID-19. The chain combines TRBV5-1 with TRBJ1-1; D might be TRBD1 (6 bases). CDR3 bases: TGCGCCAGCAGCTTGTCTCCGGGACAGAACACTGAAGCTTTCTTT. Encoded protein: CASSLSPGQNTEAFF.